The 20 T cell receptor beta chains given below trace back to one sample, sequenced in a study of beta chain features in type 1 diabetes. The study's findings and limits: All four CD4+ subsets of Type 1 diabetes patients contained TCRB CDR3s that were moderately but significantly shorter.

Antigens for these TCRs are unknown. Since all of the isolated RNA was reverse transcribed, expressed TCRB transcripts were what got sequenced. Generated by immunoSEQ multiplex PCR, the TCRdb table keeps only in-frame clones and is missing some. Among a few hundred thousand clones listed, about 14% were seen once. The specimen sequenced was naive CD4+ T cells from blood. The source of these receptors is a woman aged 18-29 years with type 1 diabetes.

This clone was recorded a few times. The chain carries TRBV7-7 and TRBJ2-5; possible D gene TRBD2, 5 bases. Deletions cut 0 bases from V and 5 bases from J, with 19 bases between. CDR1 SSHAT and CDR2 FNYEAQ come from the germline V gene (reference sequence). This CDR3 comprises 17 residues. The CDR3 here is CASSLASWSPRGETQYF. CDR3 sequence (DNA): TGTGCCAGCAGCTTAGCCTCCTGGTCCCCACGAGGGGAGACCCAGTACTTC. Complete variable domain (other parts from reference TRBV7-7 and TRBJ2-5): GAGVSQSPRYKVTKRGQDVTLRCDPISSHATLYWYQQALGQGPEFLTYFNYEAQPDKSGLPSDRFSAERPEGSISTLTIQRTEQRDSAMYRCASSLASWSPRGETQYFGPGTRLLVL.

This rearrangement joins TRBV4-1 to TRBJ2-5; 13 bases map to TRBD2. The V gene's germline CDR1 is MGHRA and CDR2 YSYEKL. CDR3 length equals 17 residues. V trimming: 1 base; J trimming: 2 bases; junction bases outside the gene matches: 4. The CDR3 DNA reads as TGCGCCAGCAGCCAAGCGGGACTAGCGGGATGGCAAGAGACCCAGTACTTC. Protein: CASSQAGLAGWQETQYF.

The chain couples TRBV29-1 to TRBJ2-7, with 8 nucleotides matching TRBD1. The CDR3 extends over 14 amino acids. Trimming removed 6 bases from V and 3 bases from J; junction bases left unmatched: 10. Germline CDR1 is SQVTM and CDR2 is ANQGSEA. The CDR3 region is CSVVDRGAHYEQYF. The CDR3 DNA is TGCAGCGTGGTCGACAGGGGAGCCCACTACGAGCAGTACTTC.

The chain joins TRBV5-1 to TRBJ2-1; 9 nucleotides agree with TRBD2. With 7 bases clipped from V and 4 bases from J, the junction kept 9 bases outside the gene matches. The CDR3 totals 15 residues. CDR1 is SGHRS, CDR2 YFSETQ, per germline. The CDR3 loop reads CASAPGLAGYNEQFF. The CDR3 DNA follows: TGCGCCAGCGCCCCGGGGCTAGCGGGGTACAATGAGCAGTTCTTC.

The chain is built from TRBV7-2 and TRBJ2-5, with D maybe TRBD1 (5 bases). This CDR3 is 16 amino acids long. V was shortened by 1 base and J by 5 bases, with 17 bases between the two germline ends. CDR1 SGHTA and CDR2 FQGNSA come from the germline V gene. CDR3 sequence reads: CASSLVSRGVGETQYF. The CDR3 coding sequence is TGTGCCAGCAGCTTAGTTTCAAGGGGCGTAGGGGAGACCCAGTACTTC.

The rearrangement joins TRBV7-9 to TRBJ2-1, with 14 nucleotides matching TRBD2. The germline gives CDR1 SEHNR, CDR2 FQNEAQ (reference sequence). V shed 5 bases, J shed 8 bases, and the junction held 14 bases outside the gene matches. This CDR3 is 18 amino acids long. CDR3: CASSAQRPTSGRADEQFF. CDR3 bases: TGTGCCAGCAGCGCACAGAGACCGACTAGCGGGAGGGCAGATGAGCAGTTCTTC.

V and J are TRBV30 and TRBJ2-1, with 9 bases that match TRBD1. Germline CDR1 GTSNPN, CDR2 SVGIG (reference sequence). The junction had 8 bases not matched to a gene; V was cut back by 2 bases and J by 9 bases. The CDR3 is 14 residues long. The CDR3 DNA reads TGTGCCTGGAGTCATGGGACAGGGCACCGTGAGCAGTTCTTC. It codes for CAWSHGTGHREQFF.

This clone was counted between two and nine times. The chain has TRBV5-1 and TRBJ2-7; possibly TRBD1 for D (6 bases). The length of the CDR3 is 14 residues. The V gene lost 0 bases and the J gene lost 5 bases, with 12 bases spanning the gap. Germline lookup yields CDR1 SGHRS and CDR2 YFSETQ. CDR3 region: CASSLGRTDDEQYV. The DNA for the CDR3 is TGCGCCAGCAGCTTGGGACGGACAGACGACGAGCAGTACGTC.

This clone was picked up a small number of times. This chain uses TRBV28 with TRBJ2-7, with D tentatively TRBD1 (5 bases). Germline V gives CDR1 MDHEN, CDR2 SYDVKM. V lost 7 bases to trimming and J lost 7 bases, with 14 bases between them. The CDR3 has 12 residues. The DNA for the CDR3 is TGTGCCAGCACCTCGACAGCGTATGAGCAGTACTTC. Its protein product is CASTSTAYEQYF.

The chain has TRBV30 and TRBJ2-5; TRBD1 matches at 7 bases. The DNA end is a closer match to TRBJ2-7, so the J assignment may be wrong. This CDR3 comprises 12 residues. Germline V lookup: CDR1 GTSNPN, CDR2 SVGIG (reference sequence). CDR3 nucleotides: TGTGCCTGGAGTCGACAGGGTAACGAGCAGTACTTC. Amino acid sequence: CAWSRQGNEQYF.

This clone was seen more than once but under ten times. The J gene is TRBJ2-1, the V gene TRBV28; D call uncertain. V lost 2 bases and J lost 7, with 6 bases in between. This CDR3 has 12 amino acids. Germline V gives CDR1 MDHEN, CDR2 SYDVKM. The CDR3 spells CASSLAENEQFF. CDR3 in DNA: TGTGCCAGCAGTTTAGCGGAAAATGAGCAGTTCTTC.

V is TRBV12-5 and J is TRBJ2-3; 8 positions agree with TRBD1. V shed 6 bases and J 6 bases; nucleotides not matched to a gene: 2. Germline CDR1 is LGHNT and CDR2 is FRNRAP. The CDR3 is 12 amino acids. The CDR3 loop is CASGNRGDTQYF. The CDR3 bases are TGTGCTAGTGGGAACAGGGGGGATACGCAGTATTTT.

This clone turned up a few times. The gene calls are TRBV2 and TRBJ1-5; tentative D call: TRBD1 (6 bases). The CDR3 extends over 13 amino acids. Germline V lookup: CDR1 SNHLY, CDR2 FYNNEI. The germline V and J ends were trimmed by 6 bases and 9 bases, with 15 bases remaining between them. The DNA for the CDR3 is TGTGCCAGCAGGGGGGCCGTCCTAGCGCCCCAGCATTTT. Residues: CASRGAVLAPQHF.

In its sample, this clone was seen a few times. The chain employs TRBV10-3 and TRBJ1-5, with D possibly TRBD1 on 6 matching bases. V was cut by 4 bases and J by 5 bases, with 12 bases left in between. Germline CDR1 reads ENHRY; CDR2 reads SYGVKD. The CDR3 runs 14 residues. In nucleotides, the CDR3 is TGTGCCATCAGTGGCCGGGACAACGATCAGCCCCAGCATTTT. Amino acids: CAISGRDNDQPQHF.

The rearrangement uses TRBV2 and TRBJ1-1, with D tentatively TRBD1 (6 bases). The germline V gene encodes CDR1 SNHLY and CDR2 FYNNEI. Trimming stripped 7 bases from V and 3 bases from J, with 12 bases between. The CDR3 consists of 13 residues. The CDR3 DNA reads TGTGCCAGCAAGTACGAGGGGGACACTGAAGCTTTCTTT. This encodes CASKYEGDTEAFF.

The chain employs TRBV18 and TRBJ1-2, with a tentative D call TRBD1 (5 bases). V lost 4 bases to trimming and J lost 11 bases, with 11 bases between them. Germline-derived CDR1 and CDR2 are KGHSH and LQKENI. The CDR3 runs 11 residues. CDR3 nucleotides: TGTGCCAGCTCACAGGGGCTCTTTTACACCTTC. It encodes CASSQGLFYTF.

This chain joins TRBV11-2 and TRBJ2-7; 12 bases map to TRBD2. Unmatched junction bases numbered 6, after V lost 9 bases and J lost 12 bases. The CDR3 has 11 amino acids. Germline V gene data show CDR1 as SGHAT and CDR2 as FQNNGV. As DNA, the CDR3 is TGTGCCAGAGGAAAGGGACTAGCGGGGTACTTC. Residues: CARGKGLAGYF.

CDR3 DNA: TGTGCCAGCAGCCCAAGACAGAATGAGCAGTTCTTC. It encodes CASSPRQNEQFF. The chain employs TRBV7-2 and TRBJ2-1; tentatively, D is TRBD1 (5 bases). Deletions cut 5 bases from V and 7 bases from J, with 9 bases between. CDR3 length: 12 amino acids. CDR1 and CDR2 (germline): SGHTA, FQGNSA.

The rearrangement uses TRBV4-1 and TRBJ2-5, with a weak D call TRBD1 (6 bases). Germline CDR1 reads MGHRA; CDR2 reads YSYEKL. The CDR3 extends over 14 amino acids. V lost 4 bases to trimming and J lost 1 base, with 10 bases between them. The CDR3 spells CASSPKDSQETQYF. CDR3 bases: TGCGCCAGCAGCCCAAAGGACAGCCAAGAGACCCAGTACTTC.

The CDR3 protein is CASSQTYEQYF. In nucleotides, the CDR3 is TGTGCCAGCAGCCAAACCTACGAGCAGTACTTC. V is TRBV2 and J is TRBJ2-7; the D is unclear. The CDR3 sequence is 11 residues long. Trimming removed 6 bases from V and 2 bases from J, with 5 bases in between. Germline V gene data show CDR1 as SNHLY and CDR2 as FYNNEI.